This T cell receptor beta chain was recovered during a study of OX40 agonist ivuxolimab in advanced cancers. General study findings and limits: Researchers did not establish what antigens the expanded peripheral T cells target. At 0.1-3.0 mg/kg, partial responders had clonal expansion among the lowest observed.

Comment on this clone: The antigen is not known.

The method was immunoSEQ multiplex PCR; TCRdb's version includes in-frame clones alone and lacks a portion of them. The sample carries tens of thousands of clones, nearly 85% recorded once. CDR3 length: 17 residues. Germline assignment: CDR1 ENHRY and CDR2 SYGVKD. The trim removed 2 bases at V and 2 bases at J, leaving 7 bases unmatched. Source: CD4+ or CD8+ T cells sorted from blood, taken in a trial of the OX40 agonist ivuxolimab. This chain links TRBV10-3 with TRBJ2-2; 8 bases are shared with TRBD2. The receptor's source is an adult with an advanced solid tumor such as melanoma, head and neck, liver or kidney cancer. The CDR3 here is CAISEPGTSQNTGELFF. CDR3 sequence (DNA): TGTGCCATCAGTGAGCCGGGGACTAGTCAAAACACCGGGGAGCTGTTTTTT.